These 23 T cell receptor beta chains share one sample of origin, sequenced in a study of cytomegalovirus exposure and HLA in healthy donors. 60 Vbeta and 13 Jbeta primers were used in PCR. Sequencing used immunoSEQ multiplex PCR; TCRdb keeps in-frame clones, though not all of them. The sample includes 130,000 or so clones, roughly three fifths of them seen just once. The sample taken for sequencing was PBMCs. These receptors originate from a middle-aged woman in good health and CMV-seropositive.

This chain joins TRBV19 and TRBJ1-4; TRBD1 might be the D (6 bases). With 4 bases removed from V and 8 bases from J, the gap between germline ends came to 20 bases. From germline, CDR1 is LNHDA and CDR2 SQIVND (reference sequence). This CDR3 spans 16 amino acids. The DNA for the CDR3 is TGTGCCAGTAGTACGGGGACAACAAATGTAGGGGAAAAACTGTTTTTT. It codes for CASSTGTTNVGEKLFF.

The chain joins TRBV6-5 to TRBJ2-3; TRBD2 aligns across 7 bases. With 2 bases clipped from V and 2 bases from J, the junction kept 4 bases outside the gene matches. Germline CDR1 and CDR2: MNHEY and SVGAGI. CDR3 length: 15 amino acids. DNA for the CDR3: TGTGCCAGCAGTTACGGCGGGAGTGACACAGATACGCAGTATTTT. It yields the protein CASSYGGSDTDTQYF.

This clone has a single count. The chain employs TRBV27 and TRBJ2-1; 13 bases line up with TRBD2. The ends lost 4 bases at V and 4 bases at J; junction bases unmatched: 10. The CDR3 is 18 residues long. Germline CDR1 and CDR2: MNHEY and SMNVEV (reference sequence). The CDR3 protein is CASSSVRTSGSWYNEQFF. In nucleotides, the CDR3 is TGTGCCAGCAGTTCCGTACGGACTAGCGGGAGTTGGTACAATGAGCAGTTCTTC.

The chain recombines TRBV7-9 with TRBJ2-7, with 8 bases that match TRBD1. The CDR3 is made up of 16 amino acids. V was pared by 5 bases and J by 3 bases, with 12 bases of the junction left unmatched. CDR1 is SEHNR, CDR2 FQNEAQ, per germline (reference sequence). CDR3 coding DNA: TGTGCCAGCAGCGCATCGACAGGGGCTAAAGGCTACGAGCAGTACTTC. Its protein product is CASSASTGAKGYEQYF. The complete variable domain, with remaining parts taken from reference TRBV7-9 and TRBJ2-7, reads DTGVSQNPRHKITKRGQNVTFRCDPISEHNRLYWYRQTLGQGPEFLTYFQNEAQLEKSRLLSDRFSAERPKGSFSTLEIQRTEQGDSAMYLCASSASTGAKGYEQYFGPGTRLTVT.

V is TRBV6-5 and J is TRBJ1-1; 7 nucleotides align to TRBD1. V was pared by 0 bases and J by 3 bases, with 7 bases of the junction left unmatched. CDR1 and CDR2 from the germline V gene are MNHEY and SVGAGI. The CDR3 is 16 residues long. This chain's CDR3 is CASSYSPGGRDTEAFF. Written as DNA, the CDR3 is TGTGCCAGCAGTTACTCCCCAGGGGGTAGAGACACTGAAGCTTTCTTT.

The J gene is TRBJ2-1, the V gene TRBV19, with D maybe TRBD1 (5 bases). Deletions cut 9 bases from V and 7 bases from J, with 10 bases between. The CDR3 has 11 residues. CDR1 and CDR2 from the germline V gene are LNHDA and SQIVND (reference sequence). CDR3 loop: CASSQGNEQFF. The CDR3 DNA sequence: TGTGCCAGCAGCCAGGGTAATGAGCAGTTCTTC.

The J gene is TRBJ2-5, the V gene TRBV5-1; 10 bases line up with TRBD1. With V trimmed by 5 bases and J by 4 bases, 5 bases remained unmatched. CDR1 is SGHRS and CDR2 is YFSETQ in the germline V gene. CDR3 length: 14 amino acids. CDR3 DNA sequence: TGCGCCAGCAGAACGACAGGGGGCCTAGAGACCCAGTACTTC. Translated: CASRTTGGLETQYF.

The chain carries TRBV29-1 and TRBJ2-7, with a weak D call TRBD2 (6 bases). The CDR3 loop spans 13 amino acids. In germline, CDR1 is SQVTM, CDR2 ANQGSEA. V lost 6 bases to trimming and J lost 3 bases, with 15 bases between them. CDR3 protein: CSVVPRGNYEQYF. The CDR3 DNA reads as TGCAGCGTCGTACCCCGGGGGAACTACGAGCAGTACTTC.

A few counts support this clone. The chain employs TRBV27 and TRBJ1-4, with 9 nucleotides matching TRBD1. J lost 11 bases, V lost 5 bases, and 9 bases had no gene match. CDR3 size: 14 residues. Germline values: CDR1 MNHEY, CDR2 SMNVEV (reference sequence). The CDR3 is CASSRTGDEAKLFF. DNA of the CDR3: TGTGCCAGCAGTAGGACAGGGGACGAGGCGAAACTGTTTTTT.

The rearrangement joins TRBV5-6 to TRBJ1-2, with TRBD1 matching 8 bases. Germline loops: CDR1 SGHDT, CDR2 YYEEEE. This CDR3 has 15 amino acids. V gave up 2 bases and J gave up 8 bases; unmatched junction bases: 11. The CDR3 DNA sequence: TGTGCCAGCAGCTTAAGTTTGGTTACAGGGGGAGGCTACACCTTC. Its translation: CASSLSLVTGGGYTF.

The gene calls are TRBV18 and TRBJ2-7, with TRBD1 matching over 7 bases. V was clipped by 0 bases and J by 4 bases; unmatched bases: 3. The CDR3 sequence is 14 residues long. The germline V gene has CDR1 KGHSH and CDR2 LQKENI. The CDR3 sequence: CASSPPGQNYEQYF. The CDR3 nucleotides read TGTGCCAGCTCACCACCGGGACAGAATTACGAGCAGTACTTC.

This chain joins TRBV6-4 and TRBJ2-2, with TRBD2 identical over 9 bases. Per the germline V gene, CDR1 is MRHNA and CDR2 is SNTAGT. The CDR3 has 17 amino acids. The ends lost 7 bases at V and 4 bases at J; junction bases unmatched: 13. The CDR3 DNA sequence: TGTGCCAGCACTGAATGTAGACTAGCGGACTTCACCGGGGAGCTGTTTTTT. It encodes CASTECRLADFTGELFF.

The chain links TRBV19 to TRBJ2-7, with 9 bases that match TRBD2. Germline V gene lookup returns CDR1 LNHDA and CDR2 SQIVND (reference sequence). V lost 6 bases to trimming and J lost 3 bases; unmatched junction nucleotides: 9. The length of the CDR3 is 15 residues. CDR3 nucleotides: TGTGCCAGTAGCTCCGGGACTAGCCTTTACTACGAGCAGTACTTC. Its protein is CASSSGTSLYYEQYF.

The chain recombines TRBV2 with TRBJ2-1; 8 nucleotides line up with TRBD2. Germline-derived CDR1 and CDR2 are SNHLY and FYNNEI. With 6 bases clipped from V and 6 bases from J, the junction kept 4 bases outside the gene matches. The CDR3 has 13 amino acids. The CDR3 here is CASSGRGSNEQFF. The CDR3 bases are TGTGCCAGCAGCGGGAGGGGGTCCAATGAGCAGTTCTTC.

A single count supports this clone. The chain joins TRBV11-2 to TRBJ2-7, with TRBD1 matching 9 bases. The DNA end favors TRBJ2-5, so the J call may be wrong. Germline V gene data show CDR1 as SGHAT and CDR2 as FQNNGV. The CDR3 contains 15 residues. The CDR3 DNA reads as TGTGCCAGCAGCTCTACACAGGGGGCACGAGAGACCCAGTACTTC. Translation: CASSSTQGARETQYF.

The V call is TRBV6-6, the J call TRBJ1-5; D is unclear. Deletions cut 8 bases from V and 0 bases from J, with 11 bases between. This CDR3 is 14 amino acids long. Germline CDR1 reads MNHNY; CDR2 reads SVGAGI (reference sequence). The CDR3 coding sequence is TGTGCCAGCCTCCCGGGGAATAGCAATCAGCCCCAGCATTTT. Residues: CASLPGNSNQPQHF.

The chain carries TRBV5-6 and TRBJ2-1, with TRBD2 matching over 8 bases. Germline V CDR1 and CDR2: SGHDT, YYEEEE. V dropped 0 bases and J dropped 1; count of bases not matched to a gene: 3. The CDR3 spans 16 residues. CDR3 sequence: CASSLAGTSSYNEQFF. Here the CDR3 DNA reads TGTGCCAGCAGCTTGGCCGGGACTAGTTCCTACAATGAGCAGTTCTTC. Using reference TRBV5-6 and TRBJ2-1 for the parts outside the CDR3, the full variable domain is DAGVTQSPTHLIKTRGQQVTLRCSPKSGHDTVSWYQQALGQGPQFIFQYYEEEERQRGNFPDRFSGHQFPNYSSELNVNALLLGDSALYLCASSLAGTSSYNEQFFGPGTRLTVL.

This clone appeared a single time. At one end the junction does not follow the germline gene, possibly because of a read error. The chain employs TRBV18 and TRBJ2-1; 7 bases line up with TRBD1. The CDR3 loop spans 15 amino acids. Looked up from germline, CDR1 is KGHSH and CDR2 is LQKENI. The CDR3 reads CASSPPGTAYNEQLF. DNA of the CDR3: TGTGCCAGCTCACCCCCAGGGACAGCGTACAATGAGCAGCTCTTC.

The chain carries TRBV6-1 and TRBJ2-3, with a possible D match to TRBD2 (5 bases). Germline-derived CDR1 and CDR2 are MNHNS and SASEGT. The CDR3 is made up of 14 amino acids. V gave up 4 bases and J gave up 0 bases, with 8 bases separating them. CDR3: CASSGTGSTDTQYF. CDR3 DNA sequence: TGTGCCAGCAGTGGAACGGGAAGCACAGATACGCAGTATTTT.

The chain carries TRBV19 and TRBJ1-2, with a possible D match to TRBD1 (5 bases). Trimming shortened V by 3 bases and J by 0 bases, and 11 bases separated the two germline ends. The germline V gene has CDR1 LNHDA and CDR2 SQIVND (reference sequence). The CDR3 consists of 15 residues. The CDR3 DNA reads TGTGCCAGTAGTATTGGAGGGGTAGCTAACTATGGCTACACCTTC. Amino acids: CASSIGGVANYGYTF. Full variable domain (missing parts from reference TRBV19 and TRBJ1-2): DGGITQSPKYLFRKEGQNVTLSCEQNLNHDAMYWYRQDPGQGLRLIYYSQIVNDFQKGDIAEGYSVSREKKESFPLTVTSAQKNPTAFYLCASSIGGVANYGYTFGSGTRLTVV.

The V gene is TRBV19, the J gene TRBJ2-2; TRBD2 matches 7 bases. The V gene's germline CDR1 is LNHDA and CDR2 SQIVND (reference sequence). The CDR3 has 14 residues. The J segment lost 3 bases and the V segment lost 10 bases, leaving 8 bases of the junction unmatched. CDR3 nucleotides: TGTGCCACACGGACTGGGGGGGACACCGGGGAGCTGTTTTTT. Translated, it gives CATRTGGDTGELFF. The variable domain in full, with the rest retrieved from reference TRBV19 and TRBJ2-2, is DGGITQSPKYLFRKEGQNVTLSCEQNLNHDAMYWYRQDPGQGLRLIYYSQIVNDFQKGDIAEGYSVSREKKESFPLTVTSAQKNPTAFYLCATRTGGDTGELFFGEGSRLTVL.

This clone appeared a single time. V usage is TRBV6-1 and J usage is TRBJ2-3; the D gene is possibly TRBD2 (6 bases). Trimming took 5 bases from V and 5 from J, leaving 14 bases between them. Per the germline V gene, CDR1 is MNHNS and CDR2 is SASEGT. The CDR3 contains 14 residues. CDR3 DNA: TGTGCCAGCAGTCCTCGGGGTAGCGGAGATACGCAGTATTTT. Protein product: CASSPRGSGDTQYF.

V gene TRBV9 combines with J gene TRBJ2-2, with TRBD1 identical over 7 bases. The CDR3 totals 14 residues. With 5 bases clipped from V and 4 bases from J, the junction kept 5 bases outside the gene matches. Germline CDR1 is SGDLS and CDR2 is YYNGEE. Written as DNA, the CDR3 is TGTGCCAGCAGACCTACAGGGGTCACCGGGGAGCTGTTTTTT. This sequence encodes CASRPTGVTGELFF.